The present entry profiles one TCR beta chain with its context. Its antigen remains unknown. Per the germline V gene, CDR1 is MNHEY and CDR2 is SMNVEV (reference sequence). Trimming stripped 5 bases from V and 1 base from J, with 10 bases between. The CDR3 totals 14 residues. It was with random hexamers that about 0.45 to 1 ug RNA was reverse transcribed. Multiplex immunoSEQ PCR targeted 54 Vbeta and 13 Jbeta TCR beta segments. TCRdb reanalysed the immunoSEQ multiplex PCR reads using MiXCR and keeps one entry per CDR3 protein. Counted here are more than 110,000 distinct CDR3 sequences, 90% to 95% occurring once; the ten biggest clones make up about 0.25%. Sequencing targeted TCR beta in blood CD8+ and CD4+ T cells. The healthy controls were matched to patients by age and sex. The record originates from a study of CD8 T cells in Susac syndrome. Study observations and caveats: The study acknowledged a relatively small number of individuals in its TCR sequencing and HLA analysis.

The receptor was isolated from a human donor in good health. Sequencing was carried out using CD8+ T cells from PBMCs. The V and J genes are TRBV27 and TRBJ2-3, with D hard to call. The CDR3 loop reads CASSPLRGTDTQYF. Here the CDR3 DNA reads TGTGCCAGCAGTCCTCTTAGGGGCACAGATACGCAGTATTTT.